This TCR beta chain stems from a study of T cell responses to AZD1222 COVID-19 vaccine. Generated by immunoSEQ multiplex PCR, the TCRdb table keeps only in-frame clones and is missing some. The top ten clones hold under 2% of a sample with roughly 93,000 clones, 70% to 90% of them seen once. General study results and limits: White British donors predominated, females outnumbered males, and clonal diversity was possibly underestimated. Spike-specific TCR repertoires showed rising breadth and depth after two AZD1222 doses.

Between the trimmed V and J ends, which lost 5 bases and 7 bases, there was a span of 15 bases. The V gene's germline CDR1 is SGHTA and CDR2 FQGNSA. This CDR3 region has 15 residues. This clone was found a few times. No antigen is known for it. Here the sequenced sample was peripheral blood, taken on day 0 of AZD1222 vaccination. This TCR derives from an adult in good health. The genes are TRBV7-2 and TRBJ1-6; tentative D call: TRBD1 (6 bases). The CDR3 nucleotides are TGTGCCAGCAGCACCCAGGGGTTTGGCAATTCACCCCTCCACTTT. This encodes CASSTQGFGNSPLHF.